One T cell receptor (beta chain) is described in this entry. V was trimmed by 1 base and J by 4 bases, leaving 10 bases between them. The CDR3 has 15 amino acids. CDR1 and CDR2 (germline): SNHLY, FYNNEI. This record comes from a study of blood T cell repertoires in COVID-19. On the study more broadly: Some COVID-19 samples were acute and others convalescent; all came from the United States, Italy and Spain. Nucleic acid was either cDNA or gDNA, and it came from T cells, B-cell-depleted T cells, or PBMCs.

Per the study methods: Reference gene primer amplification gave nucleated cell count estimates. Assay used: immunoSEQ multiplex PCR; TCRdb lists only in-frame clones, some missing. V, J and clone size derive from that table, while D and trimming were established from the DNA sequence. In the table there are about 49,000 clones, 70% to 90% of which are singletons. This chain uses TRBV2 with TRBJ2-2; the D gene is possibly TRBD1 (5 bases). What was sequenced was peripheral blood. This clonotype originated in a human donor in a cohort sampled during active COVID-19. Here the CDR3 reads CASSEVGHLTGELFF. CDR3 sequence (DNA): TGTGCCAGCAGTGAAGTCGGACACCTCACCGGGGAGCTGTTTTTT.